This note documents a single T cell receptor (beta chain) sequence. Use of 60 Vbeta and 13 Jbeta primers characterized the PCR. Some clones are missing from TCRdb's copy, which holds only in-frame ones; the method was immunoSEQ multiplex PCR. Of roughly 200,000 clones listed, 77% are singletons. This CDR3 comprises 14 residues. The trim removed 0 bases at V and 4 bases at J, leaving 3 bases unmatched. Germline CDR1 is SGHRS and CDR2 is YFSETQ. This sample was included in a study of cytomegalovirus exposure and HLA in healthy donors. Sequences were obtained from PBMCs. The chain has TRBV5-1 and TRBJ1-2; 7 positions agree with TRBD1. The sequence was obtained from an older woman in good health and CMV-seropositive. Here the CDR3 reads CASSLAGGIYGYTF. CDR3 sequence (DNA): TGCGCCAGCAGCTTGGCAGGGGGAATCTATGGCTACACCTTC.